These 14 T cell receptor beta chains share one sample of origin, sequenced in a study of blood T cell repertoires in COVID-19. This table comes from immunoSEQ multiplex PCR, and its TCRdb copy is limited to in-frame clones, with some not included. This sample has 280,000 or so clones, with about 87% found just once. Material for sequencing was peripheral blood. These receptors all stem from a woman in her twenties or thirties who had recovered from COVID-19.

This clone was observed once. The V gene is TRBV4-2, the J gene TRBJ1-1; no clear D gene. Germline CDR1 reads LGHNA; CDR2 reads YNFKEQ. V lost 4 bases, J lost 3 bases, and 15 bases lay in between. The CDR3 runs 15 residues. CDR3 sequence (DNA): TGTGCCAGCAGCCCGGAGAATGGCGCGGACACTGAAGCTTTCTTT. Translating gives CASSPENGADTEAFF.

The count of this clone is one. Other DNA sequences in the sample encode the same CDR3. The chain joins TRBV6-2 or TRBV6-3 to TRBJ2-7; TRBD1 agrees at 9 bases. The ends lost 6 bases at V and 2 bases at J; junction bases unmatched: 5. This CDR3 contains 14 residues. CDR1 and CDR2 from the germline V gene are MNHEY and SVGEGT. Written as DNA, the CDR3 is TGTGCCAGCAGCCGACAGGGGGGGGCCTACGAGCAGTACTTC. The encoded protein is CASSRQGGAYEQYF.

This rearrangement joins TRBV18 to TRBJ1-5; no firm D call. The V and J ends lost 2 bases and 4 bases respectively, with 6 bases between them. This CDR3 region has 13 residues. CDR1 is KGHSH, CDR2 LQKENI, per germline. The chain's CDR3 is CASSPRENQPQHF. CDR3 nucleotide sequence: TGTGCCAGCTCACCAAGGGAGAATCAGCCCCAGCATTTT.

The chain has TRBV19 and TRBJ1-4; TRBD1 matches at 7 bases. Germline values: CDR1 LNHDA, CDR2 SQIVND (reference sequence). The CDR3 covers 15 residues. V gave up 3 bases and J gave up 1 base; unmatched junction bases: 2. CDR3 region: CASSMAGGTNEKLFF. CDR3 DNA sequence: TGTGCCAGTAGTATGGCAGGGGGAACTAATGAAAAACTGTTTTTT. Using reference TRBV19 and TRBJ1-4 for the parts outside the CDR3, the full variable domain is DGGITQSPKYLFRKEGQNVTLSCEQNLNHDAMYWYRQDPGQGLRLIYYSQIVNDFQKGDIAEGYSVSREKKESFPLTVTSAQKNPTAFYLCASSMAGGTNEKLFFGSGTQLSVL.

The V gene is TRBV19, the J gene TRBJ1-5; 8 bases fit TRBD1. This CDR3 contains 19 residues. The V gene end was trimmed by 7 bases and the J gene end by 0 bases; junction bases not matched to a gene: 17. The germline V gene has CDR1 LNHDA and CDR2 SQIVND (reference sequence). The CDR3 DNA follows: TGTGCCAGTACCCTTTTAGATGCGGACAGGGAACATAGCAATCAGCCCCAGCATTTT. It yields the protein CASTLLDADREHSNQPQHF.

The chain recombines TRBV2 with TRBJ2-2, with TRBD1 identical over 7 bases. The CDR3 is 14 residues long. V lost 6 bases and J lost 5; bases outside the gene matches: 6. Germline CDR1 reads SNHLY; CDR2 reads FYNNEI. The CDR3 loop reads CASRQGVQTGELFF. For the CDR3, the DNA is TGTGCCAGCAGGCAGGGGGTACAAACCGGGGAGCTGTTTTTT.

The chain carries TRBV9 and TRBJ2-1; 12 nucleotides match TRBD2. From germline, CDR1 is SGDLS and CDR2 YYNGEE. This CDR3 contains 16 residues. After removal of 4 bases from V and 4 bases from J, the junction contained 6 bases not matched to a gene. The CDR3 DNA sequence: TGTGCCAGCAGCAAACGACTAGCGGGGGCTTACAATGAGCAGTTCTTC. It encodes CASSKRLAGAYNEQFF.

This chain connects TRBV4-2 to TRBJ1-4; D gene unclear. The CDR3 loop spans 17 amino acids. The germline V gene has CDR1 LGHNA and CDR2 YNFKEQ. Trimming took off 4 bases at V and 0 bases at J, with 15 bases between the two ends. CDR3 nucleotides: TGTGCCAGCAGCCCCCTGTCGGGAACAACAACTAATGAAAAACTGTTTTTT. Translating it yields CASSPLSGTTTNEKLFF.

In nucleotides, the CDR3 is TGTGCCAGTAGTATACCGAACACCATATATTTT. Translated: CASSIPNTIYF. V is TRBV19 and J is TRBJ1-3; unclear D gene. The CDR3 contains 11 residues. CDR1 is LNHDA, CDR2 SQIVND, per germline (reference sequence). The V gene lost 2 bases and the J gene lost 7 bases, with 3 bases spanning the gap.

J is TRBJ2-4 and V is TRBV14; no definite D call. Germline V gene lookup returns CDR1 SGHDN and CDR2 FVKESK. V was cut by 5 bases and J by 6 bases, with 14 bases left in between. The CDR3 extends over 14 amino acids. CDR3 in amino acids: CASSNWATGNIQYF. In nucleotides, the CDR3 is TGTGCCAGCAGCAACTGGGCCACTGGAAACATTCAGTACTTC. The whole variable domain, remainder taken from reference TRBV14 and TRBJ2-4, is EAGVTQFPSHSVIEKGQTVTLRCDPISGHDNLYWYRRVMGKEIKFLLHFVKESKQDESGMPNNRFLAERTGGTYSTLKVQPAELEDSGVYFCASSNWATGNIQYFGAGTRLSVL.

The chain joins TRBV3-1 (or the pseudogene TRBV3-2) to TRBJ1-5; D not certain. CDR1 and CDR2 from the germline V gene are LGHDT and YNNKEL (reference sequence). CDR3 length equals 15 residues. V was shortened by 0 bases and J by 4 bases, with 10 bases between the two germline ends. CDR3: CASSQDIGGNQPQHF. The CDR3 coding sequence is TGTGCCAGCAGCCAAGATATCGGAGGGAATCAGCCCCAGCATTTT.

V usage is TRBV12-3 or TRBV12-4 and J usage is TRBJ1-1; the match to TRBD1 covers 10 bases. This CDR3 is 13 amino acids long. V shed 6 bases and J 5 bases; nucleotides not matched to a gene: 3. The CDR3 DNA reads TGTGCCAGCAGAAGGGACAGGGGAACTGAAGCTTTCTTT. Its translation: CASRRDRGTEAFF.

The V gene is TRBV9, the J gene TRBJ1-6; D may be TRBD1 (6 bases). Trimming cost V 4 bases and J 14 bases, with 25 bases left between them. CDR3 length equals 16 residues. In germline, CDR1 is SGDLS, CDR2 YYNGEE. CDR3 bases: TGTGCCAGCAGCTCTACTGCACGACAGGACAAAGGTGCCCTCCACTTT. Translating it yields CASSSTARQDKGALHF.

This clone was seen a few times. The CDR3 region is CASSLVTGGNGYTF. CDR3 nucleotides: TGTGCCAGCAGCTTGGTTACAGGGGGCAATGGCTACACCTTC. The V call is TRBV5-4, the J call TRBJ1-2; 9 nucleotides agree with TRBD1. Trimming took 0 bases from V and 6 from J; bases not matched to a gene: 3. The CDR3 runs to 14 residues. CDR1 and CDR2 (germline): SGHNT, YYREEE (reference sequence).